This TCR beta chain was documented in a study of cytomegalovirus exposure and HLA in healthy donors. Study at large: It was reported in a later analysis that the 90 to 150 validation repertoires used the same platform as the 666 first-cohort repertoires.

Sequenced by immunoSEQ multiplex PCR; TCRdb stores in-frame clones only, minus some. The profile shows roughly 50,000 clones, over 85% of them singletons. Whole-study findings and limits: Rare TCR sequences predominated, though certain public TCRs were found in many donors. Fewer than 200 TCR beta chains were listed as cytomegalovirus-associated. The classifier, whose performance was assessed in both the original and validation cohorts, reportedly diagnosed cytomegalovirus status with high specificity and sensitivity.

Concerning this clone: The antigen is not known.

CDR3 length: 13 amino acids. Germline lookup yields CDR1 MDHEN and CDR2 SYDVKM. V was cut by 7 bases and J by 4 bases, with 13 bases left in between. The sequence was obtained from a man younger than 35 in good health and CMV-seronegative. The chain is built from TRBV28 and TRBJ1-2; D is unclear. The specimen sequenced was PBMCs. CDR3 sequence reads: CASIAGGSYGYTF. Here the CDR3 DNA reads TGTGCCAGCATCGCCGGCGGCAGCTATGGCTACACCTTC.